Presented here are 2 T cell receptor beta chains from one specimen sequenced in a study of OX40 agonist ivuxolimab in advanced cancers. Clones were sequenced by immunoSEQ multiplex PCR, and TCRdb holds only the in-frame ones, with some missing. The sample includes under 50,000 clones, around 87% of them seen just once. The sample consisted of CD4+ or CD8+ T cells sorted from blood, taken in a trial of the OX40 agonist ivuxolimab. Every receptor here comes from an adult with an advanced solid tumor such as melanoma, head and neck, liver or kidney cancer.

The rearrangement joins TRBV5-4 to TRBJ1-3; 9 nucleotides line up with TRBD1. Germline CDR1 SGHNT, CDR2 YYREEE (reference sequence). The CDR3 spans 15 residues. V was pared by 2 bases and J by 1 base, with 1 base of the junction left unmatched. The CDR3 nucleotides are TGTGCCAGCAGCTTACAGGGGGCTTCTGGAAACACCATATATTTT. Translated: CASSLQGASGNTIYF.

The V gene is TRBV30, the J gene TRBJ2-5; no clear D. Judging by the DNA end, TRBJ2-7 fits better; the J call may be wrong. Germline V CDR1 and CDR2: GTSNPN, SVGIG (reference sequence). The CDR3 loop spans 11 amino acids. The CDR3 nucleotides read TGTGCCTGGAGTGCCCGCTACGAGCAGTACTTC. This codes for CAWSARYEQYF.